The clone carrying this T cell receptor (beta chain) has ten or more counts. What it recognizes is unknown. Regarding time point: blood at routine non-recurrence follow-up after resection. Extraction of whole RNA from tumor, nontumor lung or frozen PBMC preceded unsorted sequencing. TCRdb recomputed calls from the 5' RACE reads with MiXCR, one row per CDR3 protein. This repertoire shows around 110,000 distinct CDR3 sequences, about 12% found once; its top ten account for roughly 17%. The CDR3 spans 12 residues. Trimming cost V 7 bases and J 2 bases, with 8 bases left between them. Germline loops: CDR1 MNHEY, CDR2 SVGAGI. The data stem from a study of spatial heterogeneity in lung cancer. Study context: The cohort: about 79 early-stage, untreated non-small cell lung cancer patients. Where present, follow-up PBMC were sequenced a median of about 2 years after resection.

Study-wide findings and caveats: Detection of ubiquitous tumor TCRs in blood was higher at resection than follow-up.

This chain joins TRBV6-5 and TRBJ1-1; D is uncertain. The sequence was obtained from a male donor with early-stage non-small cell lung cancer. The sample consisted of PBMCs, taken at follow-up. The CDR3 loop is CASNGFNTEAFF. The CDR3 coding sequence is TGTGCCAGCAATGGATTCAACACTGAAGCTTTCTTT.